This T cell receptor (beta chain) is drawn from a study of identical twins. Germline loops: CDR1 DFQATT, CDR2 SNEGSKA (reference sequence). The CDR3 runs 12 residues. The V end lost 6 bases, the J end lost 0 bases, and 9 bases lay between the germline ends. TCRdb re-called the 5' RACE reads through MiXCR, storing one row per CDR3 protein. The table shows 500,000 or so distinct CDR3 sequences, with 22% occurring only once. This same sample was also part of a study on T cells expressing NK-cell markers.

This receptor was identified in a woman under 30 in good health. The chain links TRBV20-1 to TRBJ2-7; D is ambiguous. Input material: CD4+ T cells sorted from blood. CDR3 in DNA: TGCAGTGCGCGGCGAAGCTCCTACGAGCAGTACTTC. This translates into CSARRSSYEQYF.